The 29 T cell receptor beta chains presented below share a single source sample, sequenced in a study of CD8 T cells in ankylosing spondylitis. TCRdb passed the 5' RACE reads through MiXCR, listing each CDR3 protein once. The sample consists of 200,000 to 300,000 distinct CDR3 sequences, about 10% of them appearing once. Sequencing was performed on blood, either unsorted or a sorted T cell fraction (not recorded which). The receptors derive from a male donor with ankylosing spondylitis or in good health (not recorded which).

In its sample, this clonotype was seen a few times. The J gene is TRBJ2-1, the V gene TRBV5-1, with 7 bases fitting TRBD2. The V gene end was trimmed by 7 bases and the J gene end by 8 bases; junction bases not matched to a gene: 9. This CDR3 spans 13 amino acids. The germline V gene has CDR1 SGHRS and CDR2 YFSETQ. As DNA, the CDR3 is TGCGCCAGCGCATCGGGGGGTGCCGATGAGCAGTTCTTC. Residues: CASASGGADEQFF.

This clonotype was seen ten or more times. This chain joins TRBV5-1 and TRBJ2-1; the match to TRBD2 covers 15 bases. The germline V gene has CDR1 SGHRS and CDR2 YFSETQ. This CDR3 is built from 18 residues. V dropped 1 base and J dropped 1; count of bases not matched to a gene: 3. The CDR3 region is CASSLSGTSGGSYNEQFF. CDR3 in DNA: TGCGCCAGCAGCTTGTCAGGGACTAGCGGGGGGTCCTACAATGAGCAGTTCTTC.

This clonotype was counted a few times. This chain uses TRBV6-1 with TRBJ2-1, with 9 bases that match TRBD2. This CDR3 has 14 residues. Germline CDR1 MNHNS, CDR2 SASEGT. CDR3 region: CALRTSDVYNEQFF. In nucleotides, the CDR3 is TGTGCACTCAGGACTAGCGATGTCTACAATGAGCAGTTCTTC.

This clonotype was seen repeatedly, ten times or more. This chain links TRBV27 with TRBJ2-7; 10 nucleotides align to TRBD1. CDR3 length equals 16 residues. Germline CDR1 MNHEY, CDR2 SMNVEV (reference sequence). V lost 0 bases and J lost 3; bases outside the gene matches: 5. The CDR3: CASSLSRGTGVYEQYF. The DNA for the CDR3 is TGTGCCAGCAGTTTATCAAGGGGGACAGGGGTCTACGAGCAGTACTTC.

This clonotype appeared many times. In nucleotides, the CDR3 is TGTGCCAGCAGCCTCGGACGGCCTCCCTTGGATACGCAGTATTTT. Translated, it gives CASSLGRPPLDTQYF. This chain joins TRBV3-1 and TRBJ2-3; D not resolved. V was clipped by 4 bases and J by 6 bases, with 17 bases between them. Per germline, CDR1 LGHDT and CDR2 YNNKEL (reference sequence). The CDR3 runs to 15 residues.

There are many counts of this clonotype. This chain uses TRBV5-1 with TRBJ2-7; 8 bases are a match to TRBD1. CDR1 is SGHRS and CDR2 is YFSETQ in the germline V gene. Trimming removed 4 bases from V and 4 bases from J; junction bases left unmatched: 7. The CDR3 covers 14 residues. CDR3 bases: TGCGCCAGCAGCCCCCGGACAGGGCAGTACGAGCAGTACTTC. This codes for CASSPRTGQYEQYF.

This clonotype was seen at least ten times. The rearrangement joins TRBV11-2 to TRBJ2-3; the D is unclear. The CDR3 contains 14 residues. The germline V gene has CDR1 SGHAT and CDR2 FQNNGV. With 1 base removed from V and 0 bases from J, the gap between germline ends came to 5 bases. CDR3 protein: CASSLATSTDTQYF. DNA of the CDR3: TGTGCCAGCAGCTTAGCTACTAGCACAGATACGCAGTATTTT.

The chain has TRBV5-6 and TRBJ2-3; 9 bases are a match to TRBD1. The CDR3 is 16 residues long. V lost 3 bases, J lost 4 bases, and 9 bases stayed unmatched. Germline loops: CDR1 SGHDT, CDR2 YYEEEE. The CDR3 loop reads CASSWPRDRAPDTQYF. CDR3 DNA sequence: TGTGCCAGCAGCTGGCCGAGGGACAGGGCCCCAGATACGCAGTATTTT.

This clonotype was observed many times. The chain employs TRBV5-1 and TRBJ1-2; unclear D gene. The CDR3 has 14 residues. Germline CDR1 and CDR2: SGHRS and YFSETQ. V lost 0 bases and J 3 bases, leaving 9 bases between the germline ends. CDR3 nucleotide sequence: TGCGCCAGCAGCTTGGCCGGGGAGTACTATGGCTACACCTTC. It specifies CASSLAGEYYGYTF.

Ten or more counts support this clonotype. In DNA form, the CDR3 reads TGTGCCACCAAGAGGGAGGCTAGCGGGGTCCCCGGGGAGCTGTTTTTT. Encoded protein: CATKREASGVPGELFF. The genes are TRBV19 and TRBJ2-2; 9 nucleotides align to TRBD2. Trimming took 10 bases from V and 6 from J; bases not matched to a gene: 15. Germline assignment: CDR1 LNHDA and CDR2 SQIVND (reference sequence). This CDR3 spans 16 amino acids.

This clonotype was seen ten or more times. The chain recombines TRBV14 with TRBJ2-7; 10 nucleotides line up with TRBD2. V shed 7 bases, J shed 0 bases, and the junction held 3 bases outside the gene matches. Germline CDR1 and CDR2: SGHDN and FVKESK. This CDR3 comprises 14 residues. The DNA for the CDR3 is TGTGCCAGCACTCGGACTAGCGGCTCCTACGAGCAGTACTTC. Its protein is CASTRTSGSYEQYF.

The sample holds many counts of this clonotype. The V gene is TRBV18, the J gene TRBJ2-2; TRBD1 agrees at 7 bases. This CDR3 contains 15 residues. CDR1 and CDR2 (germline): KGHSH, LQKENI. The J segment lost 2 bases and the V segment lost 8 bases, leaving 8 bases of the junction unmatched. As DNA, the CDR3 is TGTGCCAGCAGCCCCGGGACAGCAAACACCGGGGAGCTGTTTTTT. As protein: CASSPGTANTGELFF.

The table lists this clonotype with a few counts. The CDR3 coding sequence is TGTGCCATCAGTGATCTGGAGGGTAGGGGCACTGAAGCTTTCTTT. As protein: CAISDLEGRGTEAFF. The chain uses TRBV10-3 and TRBJ1-1; D is possibly TRBD1 (5 bases). V dropped 3 bases and J dropped 4 bases, with 15 bases sitting between them. The length of the CDR3 is 15 residues. The germline V gene has CDR1 ENHRY and CDR2 SYGVKD.

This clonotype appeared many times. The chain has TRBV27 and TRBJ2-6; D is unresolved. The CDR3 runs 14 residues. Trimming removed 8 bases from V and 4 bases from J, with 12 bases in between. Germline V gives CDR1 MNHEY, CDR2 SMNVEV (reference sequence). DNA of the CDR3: TGTGCCAGCCGTTCGGCAGGAGGGGCCAACGTCCTGACTTTC. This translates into CASRSAGGANVLTF.

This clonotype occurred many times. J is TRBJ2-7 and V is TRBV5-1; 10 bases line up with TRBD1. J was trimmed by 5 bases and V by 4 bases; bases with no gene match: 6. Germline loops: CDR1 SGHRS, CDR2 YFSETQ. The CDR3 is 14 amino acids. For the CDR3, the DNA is TGCGCCAGCAGCCCCGGACAGGGGGAAGACGAGCAGTACTTC. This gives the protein CASSPGQGEDEQYF.

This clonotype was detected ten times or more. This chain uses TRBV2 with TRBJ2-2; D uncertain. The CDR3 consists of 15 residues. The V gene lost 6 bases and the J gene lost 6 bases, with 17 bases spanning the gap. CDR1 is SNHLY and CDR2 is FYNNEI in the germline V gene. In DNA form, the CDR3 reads TGTGCCAGCAGCCAGAGCGTGACACGGCCCGGGGAGCTGTTTTTT. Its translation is CASSQSVTRPGELFF. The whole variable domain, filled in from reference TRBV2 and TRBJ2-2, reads EPEVTQTPSHQVTQMGQEVILRCVPISNHLYFYWYRQILGQKVEFLVSFYNNEISEKSEIFDDQFSVERPDGSNFTLKIRSTKLEDSAMYFCASSQSVTRPGELFFGEGSRLTVL.

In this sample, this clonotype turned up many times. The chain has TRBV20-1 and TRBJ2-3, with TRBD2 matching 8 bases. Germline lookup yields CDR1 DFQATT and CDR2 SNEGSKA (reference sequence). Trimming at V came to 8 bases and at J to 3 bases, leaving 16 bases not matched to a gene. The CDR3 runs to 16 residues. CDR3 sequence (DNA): TGCAGTCCCCTGCTGAGCGGGAGTTTCAGGACAGATACGCAGTATTTT. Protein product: CSPLLSGSFRTDTQYF.

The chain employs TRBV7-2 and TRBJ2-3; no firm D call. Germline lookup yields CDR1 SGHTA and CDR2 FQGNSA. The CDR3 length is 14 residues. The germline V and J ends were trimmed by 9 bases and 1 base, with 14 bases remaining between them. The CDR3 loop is CASSRAPGTDTQYF. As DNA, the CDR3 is TGTGCCAGTTCCCGAGCCCCCGGCACAGATACGCAGTATTTT.

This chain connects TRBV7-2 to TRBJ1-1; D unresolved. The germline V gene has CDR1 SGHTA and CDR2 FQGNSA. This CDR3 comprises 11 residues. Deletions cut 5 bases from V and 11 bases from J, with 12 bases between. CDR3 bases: TGTGCCAGCAGCCCGAGCCTGGAGGCTTTCTTT. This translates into CASSPSLEAFF.

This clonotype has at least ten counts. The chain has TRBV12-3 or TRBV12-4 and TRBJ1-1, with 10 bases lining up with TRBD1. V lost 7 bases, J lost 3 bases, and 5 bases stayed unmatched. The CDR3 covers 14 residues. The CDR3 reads CASTGQGVDTEAFF. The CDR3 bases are TGTGCCAGCACCGGACAGGGGGTAGACACTGAAGCTTTCTTT.

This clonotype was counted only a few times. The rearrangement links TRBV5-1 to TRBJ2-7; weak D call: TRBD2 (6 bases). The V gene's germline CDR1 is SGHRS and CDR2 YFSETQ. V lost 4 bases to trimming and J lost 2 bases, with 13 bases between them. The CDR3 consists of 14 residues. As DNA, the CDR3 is TGCGCCAGCAGCCCCTCGGCGGGACCCTACGAGCAGTACTTC. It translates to CASSPSAGPYEQYF.

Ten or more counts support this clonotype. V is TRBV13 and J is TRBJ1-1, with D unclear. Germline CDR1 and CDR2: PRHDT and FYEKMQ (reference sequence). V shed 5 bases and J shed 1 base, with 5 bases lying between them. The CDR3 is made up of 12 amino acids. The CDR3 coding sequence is TGTGCCAGCAGCGAGAAGAACACTGAAGCTTTCTTT. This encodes CASSEKNTEAFF.

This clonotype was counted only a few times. CDR3 sequence (DNA): TGTGCCAGCCTCGCGGCAGGGGAGAGCAATCAGCCCCAGCATTTT. Residues: CASLAAGESNQPQHF. The chain employs TRBV21-1 and TRBJ1-5. TRBV21-1 is an annotated pseudogene. The CDR3 is made up of 15 amino acids.

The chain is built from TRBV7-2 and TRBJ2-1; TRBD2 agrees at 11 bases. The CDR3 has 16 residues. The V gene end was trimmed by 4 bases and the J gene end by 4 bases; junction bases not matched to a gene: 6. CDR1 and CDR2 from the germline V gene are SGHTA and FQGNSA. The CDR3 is CASSSLAGGVYNEQFF. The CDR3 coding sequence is TGTGCCAGCAGCTCCTTAGCGGGAGGGGTTTACAATGAGCAGTTCTTC.

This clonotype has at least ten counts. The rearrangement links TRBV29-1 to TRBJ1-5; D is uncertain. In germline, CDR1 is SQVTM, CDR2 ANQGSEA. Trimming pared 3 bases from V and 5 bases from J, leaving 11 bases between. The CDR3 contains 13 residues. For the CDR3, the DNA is TGCAGCGTTGAGACGGGAAGAGATCAGCCCCAGCATTTT. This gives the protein CSVETGRDQPQHF. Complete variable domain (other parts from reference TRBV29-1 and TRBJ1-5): SAVISQKPSRDICQRGTSLTIQCQVDSQVTMMFWYRQQPGQSLTLIATANQGSEATYESGFVIDKFPISRPNLTFSTLTVSNMSPEDSSIYLCSVETGRDQPQHFGDGTRLSIL.

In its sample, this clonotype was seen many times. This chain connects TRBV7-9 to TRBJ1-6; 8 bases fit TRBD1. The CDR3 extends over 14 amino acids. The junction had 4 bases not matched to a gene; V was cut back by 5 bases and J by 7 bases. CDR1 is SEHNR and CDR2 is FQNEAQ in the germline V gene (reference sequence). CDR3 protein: CASSLRQGNSPLHF. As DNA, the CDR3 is TGTGCCAGCAGCCTTCGACAGGGGAATTCACCCCTCCACTTT.

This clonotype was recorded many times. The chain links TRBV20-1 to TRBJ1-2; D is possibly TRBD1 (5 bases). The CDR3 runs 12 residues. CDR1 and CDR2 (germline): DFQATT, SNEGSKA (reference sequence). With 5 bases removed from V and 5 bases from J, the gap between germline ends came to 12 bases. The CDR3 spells CSAGGGGYGYTF. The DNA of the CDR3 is TGCAGTGCTGGCGGGGGGGGATATGGCTACACCTTC.

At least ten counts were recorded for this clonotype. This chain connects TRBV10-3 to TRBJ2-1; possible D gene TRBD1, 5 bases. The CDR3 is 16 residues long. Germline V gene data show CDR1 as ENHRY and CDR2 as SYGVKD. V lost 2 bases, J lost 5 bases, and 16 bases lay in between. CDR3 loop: CAISEQGAGSNNEQFF. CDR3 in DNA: TGTGCCATCAGTGAGCAAGGGGCTGGAAGTAACAATGAGCAGTTCTTC.

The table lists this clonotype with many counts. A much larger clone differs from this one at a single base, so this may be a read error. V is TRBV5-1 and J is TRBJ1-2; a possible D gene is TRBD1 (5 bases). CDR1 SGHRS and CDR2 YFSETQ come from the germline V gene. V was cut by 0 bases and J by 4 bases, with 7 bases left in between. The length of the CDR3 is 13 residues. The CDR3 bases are TGCGCCAGCAGCTTGGATACAGGCTATGGCTACACCTTC. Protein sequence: CASSLDTGYGYTF.